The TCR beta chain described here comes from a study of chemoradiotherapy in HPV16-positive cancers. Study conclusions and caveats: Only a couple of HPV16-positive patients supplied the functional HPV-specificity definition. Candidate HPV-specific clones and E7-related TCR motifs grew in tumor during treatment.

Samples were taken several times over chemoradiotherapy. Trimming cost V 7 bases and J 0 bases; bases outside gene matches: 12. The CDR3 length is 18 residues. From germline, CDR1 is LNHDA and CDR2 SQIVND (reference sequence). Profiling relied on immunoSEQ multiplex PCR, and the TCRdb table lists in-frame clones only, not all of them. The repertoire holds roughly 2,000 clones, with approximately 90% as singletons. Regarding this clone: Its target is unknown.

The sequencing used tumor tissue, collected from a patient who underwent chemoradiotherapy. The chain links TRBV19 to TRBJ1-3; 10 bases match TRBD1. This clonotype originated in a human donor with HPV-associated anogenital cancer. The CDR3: CASISRGGQGSSGNTIYF. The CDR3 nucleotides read TGTGCCAGTATCTCTCGGGGGGGACAGGGGAGCTCTGGAAACACCATATATTTT.